This is a list of T cell receptor beta chains from one sample in a study of shared clonotypes between healthy human individuals. The table came from immunoSEQ multiplex PCR; TCRdb's copy has only in-frame clones and leaves some out. The sample holds 2.3 million or so clones, approximately 93% seen once. Sequenced sample: naive CD4+ T cells from PBMCs. The source of these receptors is a man between 18 and 29 years old in good health. Some clones in this sample may be carry-over from other donors' samples. Both conserved end residues are part of each CDR3. Each record gives: clone size, CDR3 length, D gene, J gene, V gene, CDR3 DNA, CDR3 protein. The D gene is left open where the match is weak. Clone sizes are given selectively: once, few, many, or a class where the clone is expanded.

>once|15|TRBD2|TRBJ2-7|TRBV2
TGTGCCAGCAGAGTACTAGCGGGAGGTCGGTACGAGCAGTACTTC
CASRVLAGGRYEQYF
>.|15|TRBD1|TRBJ2-2|TRBV9
TGTGCCAGCAGCGTAGTTGGACAGGGGACCGGGGAGCTGTTTTTT
CASSVVGQGTGELFF
>.|14|TRBD1|TRBJ2-3|TRBV7-9
TGTGCCAGCAGCCCGCGACAGGGAACAGATACGCAGTATTTT
CASSPRQGTDTQYF
>.|16|.|TRBJ2-5|TRBV29-1
TGCAGCGTTGGAGACAGGGGGGGACTAGCGCAAGAGACCCAGTACTTC
CSVGDRGGLAQETQYF
>.|15|.|TRBJ2-5|TRBV7-8
TGTGCCAGCAGCACTATGACCGGGACCCAAGAGACCCAGTACTTC
CASSTMTGTQETQYF
>.|13|.|TRBJ1-2|TRBV19
TGTGCCAGTAGTATCGGGGGCGGCTATGGCTACACCTTC
CASSIGGGYGYTF
>.|17|TRBD1|TRBJ2-6|TRBV27
TGTGCCAGCAGCCCGGGCAGGGGGCTTGGTGGGGCCAACGTCCTGACTTTC
CASSPGRGLGGANVLTF
>.|13|.|TRBJ2-7|TRBV10-2
TGCGCCAGCAGTGAGACTAGCTTGGGGGTTATGTACTTC
CASSETSLGVMYF
>.|14|.|TRBJ2-7|TRBV5-1
TGCGCCAGCAGCTTGGAAATCGACTCCTACGAGCAGTACTTC
CASSLEIDSYEQYF
>.|17|.|TRBJ2-7|TRBV27
TGTGCCAGCAGTTCGCTTCCGTGGGGGGTGGGGGCCTACGAGCAGTACTTC
CASSSLPWGVGAYEQYF
>once|15|.|TRBJ1-2|TRBV5-1
TGCGCCAGCAGCTTGGCTGTCAGGGAAGTGCGTGGCTACACCTTC
CASSLAVREVRGYTF
>.|15|TRBD1|TRBJ2-7|TRBV18
TGTGCCAGCTCACCATGGACAGGTACCCCCTACGAGCAGTACTTC
CASSPWTGTPYEQYF
>.|16|.|TRBJ2-1|TRBV21-1
TGTGCCAGCAGCCTCAGGTCGACTAGACCGACTGGTGAGCAGTTCTTC
CASSLRSTRPTGEQFF
>.|13|.|TRBJ1-1|TRBV7-9
TGTGCCAGCAGCTTAGAAGCTGGGGTTGAAGCTTTCTTT
CASSLEAGVEAFF
>.|15|.|TRBJ2-7|TRBV7-2
TGTGCCAGCAGCTTAGGGCTCCCCGGACGGTACGAGCAGTACTTC
CASSLGLPGRYEQYF
>.|14|.|TRBJ2-1|TRBV5-1
TGCGCCAGCAGCTTCGGACTTCAAAACAATGAGCAGTTCTTC
CASSFGLQNNEQFF
>.|13|.|TRBJ1-2|TRBV6-5
TGTGCCAGCAGAACCACAGGCTTTAGCGGCTACACCTTC
CASRTTGFSGYTF
>.|15|TRBD1|TRBJ1-2|TRBV2
TGTGCCAGCAGTGAATGGGGACAGGGAAGAGGAGGCTACACCTTC
CASSEWGQGRGGYTF
>few|13|TRBD1|TRBJ2-5|TRBV5-1
TGCGCCAGCAGCAAGGGACAGCAAGAGACCCAGTACTTC
CASSKGQQETQYF
>.|12|.|TRBJ2-7|TRBV2
TGTGCCAGCGCCGGCAGGGCCTACGAGCAGTACTTC
CASAGRAYEQYF
>few|15|TRBD1|TRBJ2-7|TRBV2
TGTGCCAGCAGTACCCTTGCGAGAGGGGGCGAGGAGCAGTACTTC
CASSTLARGGEEQYF
>.|13|.|TRBJ2-7|TRBV5-1
TGCGCCAGCAGCTTGGATGTAGCTGGCGAGCAGTACTTC
CASSLDVAGEQYF
>.|12|.|TRBJ1-4|TRBV28
TGTGCCAGCAACGGGGTCGGTGAAAAACTGTTTTTT
CASNGVGEKLFF
>.|14|.|TRBJ2-3|TRBV7-9
TGTGCCAGCAGCTTACAGGGACTCACAGATACGCAGTATTTT
CASSLQGLTDTQYF
>.|12|.|TRBJ2-3|TRBV25-1
TGTGCCAGCAGTGACACCTTTTATACGCAGTATTTT
CASSDTFYTQYF
>.|13|.|TRBJ2-3|TRBV29-1
TGCAGCGTTGGGCTAATACTGACAGATACGCAGTATTTT
CSVGLILTDTQYF
>few|14|.|TRBJ1-1|TRBV5-1
TGCGCCAGCAGCTTTCAGACACCGAACACTGAAGCTTTCTTT
CASSFQTPNTEAFF
>.|13|.|TRBJ2-7|TRBV25-1
TGTGCCAGCAGAGGGGACACCGACTACGAGCAGTACTTC
CASRGDTDYEQYF
>.|13|.|TRBJ1-2|TRBV28
TGTGCCAGCAGTTCCTCAGGGGTAGGAGGCTACACCTTC
CASSSSGVGGYTF
>.|16|TRBD2|TRBJ2-1|TRBV15
TGTGCCACCAGCTCCACGGGACTAGCAAAGTACAATGAGCAGTTCTTC
CATSSTGLAKYNEQFF
>once|17|.|TRBJ2-6|TRBV19
TGTGCCAGTAGTGCCGGCGGAATCTACTCTGGGGCCAACGTCCTGACTTTC
CASSAGGIYSGANVLTF
>.|14|.|TRBJ2-7|TRBV4-2
TGTGCCAGCAGCCAAGATGGTTTTTTTGTCGAGCAGTACTTC
CASSQDGFFVEQYF
>once|15|TRBD2|TRBJ2-3|TRBV27
TGTGCCAGCAGTCCAGCGGGGGGTAGCACAGATACGCAGTATTTT
CASSPAGGSTDTQYF
>few|16|TRBD1|TRBJ1-1|TRBV19
TGTGCCAGTACCCTGCTACCAGGGGGCGTGAACACTGAAGCTTTCTTT
CASTLLPGGVNTEAFF
>.|13|.|TRBJ2-5|TRBV29-1
TGCAGCGTTGGTTGGGGGGCAGGGGAGACCCAGTACTTC
CSVGWGAGETQYF
>.|15|TRBD1|TRBJ2-1|TRBV5-1
TGCGCCAGCGAGGCGGGGACAGGCAACTACAATGAGCAGTTCTTC
CASEAGTGNYNEQFF
>.|13|TRBD1|TRBJ1-4|TRBV18
TGTGCCAGCTCACTCGGGACAGGCGAAAAACTGTTTTTT
CASSLGTGEKLFF
>.|14|TRBD1|TRBJ1-1|TRBV7-2
TGTGCCAGCAGCTACCACGGACAGGGGACTGAAGCTTTCTTT
CASSYHGQGTEAFF
>few|12|.|TRBJ2-1|TRBV7-2
TGTGCCAGCAGCTTATCCTACAATGAGCAGTTCTTC
CASSLSYNEQFF
>.|14|.|TRBJ2-3|TRBV7-9
TGTGCCAGCAGCGCGCGGACAGCCGATTATACGCAGTATTTT
CASSARTADYTQYF